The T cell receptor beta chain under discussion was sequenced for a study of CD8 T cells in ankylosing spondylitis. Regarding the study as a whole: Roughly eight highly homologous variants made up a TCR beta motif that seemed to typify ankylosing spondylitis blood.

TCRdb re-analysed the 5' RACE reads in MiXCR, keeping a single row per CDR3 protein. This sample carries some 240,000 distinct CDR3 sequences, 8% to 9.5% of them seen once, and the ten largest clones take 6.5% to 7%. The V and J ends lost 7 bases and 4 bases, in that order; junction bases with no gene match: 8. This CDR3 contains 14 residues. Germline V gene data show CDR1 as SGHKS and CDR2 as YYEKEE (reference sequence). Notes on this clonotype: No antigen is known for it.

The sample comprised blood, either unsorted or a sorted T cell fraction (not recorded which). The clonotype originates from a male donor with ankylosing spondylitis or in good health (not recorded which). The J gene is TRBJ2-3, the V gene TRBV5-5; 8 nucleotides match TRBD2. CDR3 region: CASGSGRGADTQYF. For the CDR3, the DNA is TGTGCCAGCGGATCTGGGCGGGGGGCAGATACGCAGTATTTT.